This T cell receptor beta chain was profiled in a study of T cell responses to AZD1222 COVID-19 vaccine. Study-level findings and limits: At baseline, just 6 or 7 AZD1222 recipients tested seropositive. Vaccine-related CD4 TCRs covered spike, predominating at 160-218 and 743-854. Reportedly, nearly half the spike-specific TCRs target unmutated variant regions. The study sampled repertoires only after the peak T cell response.

Comments on this clone: Its antigen is as yet unknown.

The repertoire was sequenced with immunoSEQ multiplex PCR; TCRdb's copy has only in-frame clones and lacks some. The sample has tens of thousands of clones, around 90% seen once. V shed 0 bases, J shed 5 bases, and the junction held 4 bases outside the gene matches. There are 15 residues in the CDR3. CDR1 and CDR2 from the germline V gene are SGHTA and FQGNSA. The chain links TRBV7-2 to TRBJ2-5, with 9 bases that match TRBD2. The receptor was derived from an adult in good health. Sequenced material: peripheral blood, taken on day 0 of MenACWY control vaccination. The CDR3 coding sequence is TGTGCCAGCAGCTTAGCGGGACTAGCACAGGAGACCCAGTACTTC. Protein sequence: CASSLAGLAQETQYF. The full variable domain, completed using reference TRBV7-2 and TRBJ2-5, is GAGVSQSPSNKVTEKGKDVELRCDPISGHTALYWYRQSLGQGLEFLIYFQGNSAPDKSGLPSDRFSAERTGGSVSTLTIQRTQQEDSAVYLCASSLAGLAQETQYFGPGTRLLVL.